Listed below are T cell receptor beta chains from one sample, sequenced in a study of CXCR3-negative and CXCR3-positive naive CD8 T cells. No DNA is given; TCRdb re-called the 5' RACE reads and lists each CDR3 protein once. The sample holds around 120,000 distinct CDR3 sequences. Sample: naive CXCR3+ CD8+ T cells from blood. Receptors originate from a human donor in good health. Some clones in this sample may be carry-over from other donors' samples. Each CDR3 is given with its conserved first and last residue. Fields, in order: J gene, V gene, CDR3 protein.

TRBJ2-1,TRBV15,CATSSIPDNEQFF
TRBJ1-6,TRBV7-2,CASSWETEYNSPLHF
TRBJ1-2,TRBV20-1,CSASGGADYGYTF
TRBJ2-7,TRBV12-5,CASGPGTGVMHEQYF
TRBJ2-7,TRBV7-9,CASSARATYEQYF
TRBJ2-7,TRBV7-9,CASSTGTRSYEQYF
TRBJ1-2,TRBV6-5,CASWSGRFNYGYTF
TRBJ2-1,TRBV12-3/TRBV12-4,CDSRGTSGPSYNEQFF
TRBJ1-4,TRBV7-9,CASSSGTANEKLFF
TRBJ1-1,TRBV29-1,CSVDVLNTEAFF
TRBJ2-3,TRBV7-9,CASSLAFEDTQYF
TRBJ2-1,TRBV29-1,CSVEALASHEQFF
TRBJ2-1,TRBV6-2/TRBV6-3,CASSYSGSLGELPVEQFF
TRBJ2-1,TRBV9,CASSPDGTKQFF
TRBJ2-1,TRBV5-4,CASSPREAGANEQFF
TRBJ2-7,TRBV4-3,CASSQAGAGSYEQYF
TRBJ2-3,TRBV6-4,CASSQGAYTDTQYF
TRBJ1-2,TRBV25-1,CASQSYRDHGYTF
TRBJ1-1,TRBV2,CASSVGTGTEAFF
TRBJ2-1,TRBV7-8,CASSSEVSSYNEQFF
TRBJ2-1,TRBV30,CAWTVTDYNEQFF
TRBJ1-6,TRBV21-1,CASSKAGQGAKNSPLHF
TRBJ2-1,TRBV12-3/TRBV12-4,CASSLEGLVDEQFF
TRBJ1-1,TRBV9,CASSVGQGRTEAFF
TRBJ2-1,TRBV2,CASSELSGTANEQFF
TRBJ2-1,TRBV2,CASSATTEQFF
TRBJ2-7,TRBV27,CASSSLGGLGEQYF
TRBJ2-5,TRBV6-6,CASSYKREGETQYF
TRBJ2-1,TRBV2,CASSEALRSYNEQFF
TRBJ2-2,TRBV14,CASSQYPTGELFF
TRBJ1-3,TRBV30,CAWNGHFSGNTIYF
TRBJ2-5,TRBV29-1,CSVDIQGKTQYF
TRBJ2-1,TRBV20-1,CSADPSGSLDEQFF
TRBJ1-2,TRBV19,CASSMGTGIGYTF
TRBJ1-1,TRBV9,CASSVDAGDGAEAFF
TRBJ2-7,TRBV11-2,CASSLGAGQFYEQYF
TRBJ2-1,TRBV12-3/TRBV12-4,CASSLRRVDAYNEQFF
TRBJ2-1,TRBV28,CASSFQEHEQFF
TRBJ1-2,TRBV29-1,CSVDLGYGYTF
TRBJ1-3,TRBV29-1,CSVEDLRSSGNTIYF
TRBJ2-7,TRBV28,CASSFLAGGNEQYF
TRBJ1-1,TRBV7-9,CASSLGRAVLNTEAFF
TRBJ2-1,TRBV29-1,CSVSGVMDDSYNEQFF
TRBJ2-1,TRBV6-5,CASSYPGLAGYNEQFF
TRBJ2-3,TRBV6-1,CASRSGSHNVADTQYF
TRBJ1-2,TRBV29-1,CSVDPGIYGYTF
TRBJ2-1,TRBV3-1,CASSQGGGDSYNEQFF
TRBJ1-3,TRBV12-3/TRBV12-4,CAGVTGNTIYF
TRBJ2-2,TRBV13,CASSLESTTVGGGELFF
TRBJ2-3,TRBV29-1,CSVDGLAGTDTQYF
TRBJ2-5,TRBV6-6,CASRFYTGQETQYF
TRBJ2-3,TRBV9,CASSGGQSTDTQYF
TRBJ2-1,TRBV12-3/TRBV12-4,CACTVAISNEQFF
TRBJ2-1,TRBV19,CASNERHSYNEQFF
TRBJ1-2,TRBV30,CTWFTGIGGYTF